This TCR beta chain was observed in a study of technical replicates of blood from a few donors. Produced via immunoSEQ multiplex PCR; TCRdb's table is partial and in-frame only. The sample has roughly 85,000 clones, 94% seen once. Germline V CDR1 and CDR2: LNHDA, SQIVND (reference sequence). V shed 8 bases and J shed 2 bases, with 24 bases lying between them. The CDR3 length is 17 residues. Sequencing was carried out using T cells isolated from PBMCs. V gene TRBV19 combines with J gene TRBJ1-2, with D tentatively TRBD1 (6 bases). This clonotype was obtained from a human donor in good health. The chain's CDR3 is CASCEPSQGRKNYGYTF. CDR3 nucleotide sequence: TGTGCCAGTTGCGAACCCAGTCAGGGGCGGAAGAACTATGGCTACACCTTC.